This T cell receptor (beta chain) was sequenced during a study of cytomegalovirus exposure and HLA in healthy donors. Study-wide points: In vitro work confirmed that a few CMV-associated chains recognize CMV antigens. First-cohort TCR clusters were later found to tend to co-occur in the approximately 120 validation repertoires. The study flagged some 180 TCR beta chains as cytomegalovirus-associated.

J lost 0 bases, V lost 6 bases, and 3 bases had no gene match. There are 16 residues in the CDR3. Looked up from germline, CDR1 is SEHNR and CDR2 is FQNEAQ (reference sequence). This clone was found a few times. The antigen is undetermined. Sequencing was performed with immunoSEQ multiplex PCR; in TCRdb, only in-frame clones are kept and a portion is missing. This table has approximately 200,000 clones, 85% to 95% appearing once. Input material: PBMCs. The receptor's source is a woman aged 18-30 years in good health and CMV-seronegative. The V and J genes are TRBV7-9 and TRBJ2-6; 9 bases match TRBD1. The CDR3 region is CASSGTGPSGANVLTF. The CDR3 DNA follows: TGTGCCAGCAGTGGGACAGGGCCCTCTGGGGCCAACGTCCTGACTTTC. The full variable domain, rest sourced from reference TRBV7-9 and TRBJ2-6, is DTGVSQNPRHKITKRGQNVTFRCDPISEHNRLYWYRQTLGQGPEFLTYFQNEAQLEKSRLLSDRFSAERPKGSFSTLEIQRTEQGDSAMYLCASSGTGPSGANVLTFGAGSRLTVL.